This note documents a single T cell receptor (beta chain) sequence. This sample was included in a study of technical replicates of blood from four donors. This CDR3 has 14 residues. Trimming left V 0 bases short and J 7 bases short, with 16 bases between. Germline lookup yields CDR1 SQVTM and CDR2 ANQGSEA. Data came from immunoSEQ multiplex PCR; TCRdb stores just in-frame clones and leaves some out. Of 75,000 to 90,000 clones listed, 90% to 95% are singletons. The sample consisted of T cells isolated from PBMCs. This receptor was obtained from a human donor in good health. The rearrangement uses TRBV29-1 and TRBJ2-7, with D possibly matching TRBD2 (6 bases). Here the CDR3 reads CSVEEQAFGREQYF. CDR3 DNA: TGCAGCGTTGAAGAACAGGCCTTTGGGAGGGAGCAGTACTTC.